This T cell receptor (beta chain) was identified during a study of cytomegalovirus exposure and HLA in healthy donors. Findings of the study overall: An Asian-associated ancestry cluster reportedly showed fewer N-insertions than the approximately 660-donor mean in a later analysis. The authors enumerated 150 to 200 TCR beta chains as linked to cytomegalovirus.

At the time of sampling, donors were nominally healthy, though unrecorded immune exposures were likely. The CDR3 is 16 amino acids. The germline V gene has CDR1 MGHDK and CDR2 SYGVNS. Trimming left V 2 bases short and J 0 bases short, with 13 bases between. PCR involved 60 Vbeta and 13 Jbeta primers. Sequencing was performed with immunoSEQ multiplex PCR; in TCRdb, only in-frame clones are kept and a portion is missing. The table shows some 150,000 clones, with approximately 87% occurring only once. Note on this clone: Its antigen is not known.

The receptor was isolated from a woman under 40 in good health and CMV-seronegative. Source material: PBMCs. V usage is TRBV25-1 and J usage is TRBJ1-1; no clear D. CDR3 nucleotides: TGTGCCAGCAGTGAACCCCCTCCGCCTATGAACACTGAAGCTTTCTTT. Amino acids: CASSEPPPPMNTEAFF. Looking up the rest from reference TRBV25-1 and TRBJ1-1 gives the full variable domain: EADIYQTPRYLVIGTGKKITLECSQTMGHDKMYWYQQDPGMELHLIHYSYGVNSTEKGDLSSESTVSRIRTEHFPLTLESARPSHTSQYLCASSEPPPPMNTEAFFGQGTRLTVV.